This T cell receptor beta chain was sequenced for a study of blood T cell repertoires in COVID-19. TCRdb's copy holds only in-frame clones and misses some; the assay was immunoSEQ multiplex PCR. The sample holds around 210,000 clones, roughly 84% seen once. The CDR3 is 14 residues long. V was clipped by 4 bases and J by 11 bases; unmatched bases: 8. CDR1 and CDR2 (germline): LNHNV, YYDKDF (reference sequence). The rearrangement links TRBV15 to TRBJ1-6, with 7 positions matching TRBD1. The TCR comes from a human donor in a cohort sampled during active COVID-19. The sample taken for sequencing was peripheral blood. Here the CDR3 DNA reads TGTGCCACCAGCATTCCCCGCAGGGGGACACCCCTCCACTTT. Translating gives CATSIPRRGTPLHF.